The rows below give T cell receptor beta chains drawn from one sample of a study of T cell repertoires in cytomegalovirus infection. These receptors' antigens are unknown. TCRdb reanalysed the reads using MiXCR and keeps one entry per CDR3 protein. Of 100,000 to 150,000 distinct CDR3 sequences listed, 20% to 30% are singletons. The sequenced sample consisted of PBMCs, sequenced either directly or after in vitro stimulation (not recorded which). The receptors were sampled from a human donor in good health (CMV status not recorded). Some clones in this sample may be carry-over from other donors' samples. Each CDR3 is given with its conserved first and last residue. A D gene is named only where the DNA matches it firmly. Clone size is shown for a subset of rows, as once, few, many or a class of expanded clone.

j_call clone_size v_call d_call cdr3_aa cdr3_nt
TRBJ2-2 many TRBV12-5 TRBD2 CASGPPGLAVSGELFF TGTGCTAGTGGCCCTCCGGGACTAGCGGTGTCCGGGGAGCTGTTTTTT
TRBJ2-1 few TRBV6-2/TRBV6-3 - CASSGRGEQFF TGTGCCAGCTCGGGACGGGGTGAGCAGTTCTTC
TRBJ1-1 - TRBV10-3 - CAINSQGMNTEAFF TGTGCCATCAATTCTCAGGGTATGAACACTGAAGCTTTCTTT
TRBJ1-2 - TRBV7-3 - CASSPGTYYGYTF TGTGCCAGCAGCCCGGGGACGTACTATGGCTACACCTTC
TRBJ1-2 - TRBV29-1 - CSAFRVGNYGYTF TGCAGCGCGTTCCGTGTGGGAAACTATGGCTACACCTTC
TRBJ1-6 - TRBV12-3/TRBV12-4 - CASSFGSSYNSPLHF TGTGCCAGCAGTTTTGGGAGCTCCTATAATTCACCCCTCCACTTT
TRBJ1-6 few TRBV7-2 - CASGGIGKLLNSPLHF TGTGCCAGCGGAGGGATTGGGAAGCTTCTTAATTCACCCCTCCACTTT
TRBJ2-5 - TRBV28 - CASTLVGAETQYF TGTGCCAGCACTTTAGTAGGCGCGGAGACCCAGTACTTC
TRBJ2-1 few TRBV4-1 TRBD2 CASSQIAGVVSNEQFF TGCGCCAGCAGCCAAATAGCGGGAGTTGTGTCGAATGAGCAGTTCTTC
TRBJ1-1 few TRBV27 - CASSFIRGKNTEAFF TGTGCCAGCAGTTTCATTCGGGGAAAGAACACTGAAGCTTTCTTT
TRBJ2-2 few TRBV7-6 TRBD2 CASSSGGFSGELFF TGTGCCAGCAGCTCGGGGGGTTTTTCCGGGGAGCTGTTTTTT
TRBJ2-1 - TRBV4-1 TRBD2 CASSRTSETYNEQFF TGCGCCAGCAGCCGGACTAGCGAGACCTACAATGAGCAGTTCTTC
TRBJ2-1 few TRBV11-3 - CASSLDRGGEQFF TGTGCCAGCAGCTTAGACAGGGGAGGGGAGCAGTTCTTC
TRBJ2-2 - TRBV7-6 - CASSLGTGELCF TGTGCCAGCAGCTTAGGCACCGGGGAGCTGTGTTTT
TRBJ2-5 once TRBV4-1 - CASSHPDRQETQYF TGCGCCAGCAGCCACCCTGACAGACAAGAGACCCAGTACTTC
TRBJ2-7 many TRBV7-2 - CASSSRASYEQYF TGTGCCAGCAGCTCGCGGGCGTCCTACGAGCAGTACTTC
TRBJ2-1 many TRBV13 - CASSLEGDQAYEQFF TGTGCCAGCAGCTTAGAGGGGGATCAGGCCTATGAGCAGTTCTTC
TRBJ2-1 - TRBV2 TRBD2 CAITLAVYNEQFF TGTGCCATTACTCTAGCGGTCTACAATGAGCAGTTCTTC